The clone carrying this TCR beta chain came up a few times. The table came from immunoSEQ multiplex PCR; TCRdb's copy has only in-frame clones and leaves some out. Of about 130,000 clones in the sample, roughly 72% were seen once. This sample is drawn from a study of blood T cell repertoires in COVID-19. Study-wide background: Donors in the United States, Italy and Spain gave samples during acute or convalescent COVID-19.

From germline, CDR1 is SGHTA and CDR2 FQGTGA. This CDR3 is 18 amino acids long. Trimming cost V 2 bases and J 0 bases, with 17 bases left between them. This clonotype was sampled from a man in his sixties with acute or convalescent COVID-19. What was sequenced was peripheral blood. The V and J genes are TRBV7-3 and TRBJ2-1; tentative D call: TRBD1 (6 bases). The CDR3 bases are TGTGCCAGCAGCTTAGACAGGCCGAGCCCGGGCTCCTACAATGAGCAGTTCTTC. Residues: CASSLDRPSPGSYNEQFF.